The TCR beta chain under discussion was sequenced for a study of shared clonotypes between healthy human individuals (dated by TCRdb to 2020 to 2022). About the full investigation: The cohort comprised a couple of women and a few men aged 18 to 49 years. For each donor, CD4 naive and CD4 memory were each run on three plates, CD8 naive on two plates, and CD8 memory on one plate. Blood TCR repertoires of five healthy adults were deeply sequenced to estimate repertoire size and the extent of clonotype sharing between individuals. Different laboratories and diverse techniques were used to prepare libraries and sequence TCR repertoires, to increase sequencing depth and limit assay-specific biases. Per donor, leukapheresis produced somewhere between about 0.94 and 10 billion PBMCs.

This clone turned up a few times. The clone's antigen remains unknown. Base qualities are not recorded, but no much larger clone differs from it by a single base. Using the deep immunoSEQ assay, TCR CDR3 regions were amplified from genomic DNA by multiplex PCR. Extracted genomic DNA from each cell subset was distributed evenly across all wells of several immunoSEQ 96-well plates, and each plate was treated as a replicate. Each replicate PCR for sorted subsets received 150 to 250 ng genomic DNA, equal to roughly 30,000 T cell genomes. Purified libraries were quantified with a Qubit 3.0 fluorometer, sized on a Bioanalyzer 2100, and re-quantified with the KAPA Library Quantification kit. Every immunoSEQ 96-well plate was sequenced on a separate single-read 150-cycle Illumina NextSeq 550 flow cell. Regarding the original processing steps: Because only junctional sequences without quality scores were contained in the immunoSEQ output, filtering matching that applied to full-length reads could not be performed. Sequences were annotated with PyIR, a Python wrapper for IgBLAST v1.9, and V/J genes and CDR3 were assigned using IMGT germline references. Reads were filtered out if the reads had weak V/J assignments (E-value above 1e-6), no CDR3, stop codons, out-of-frame junctions, or ambiguous translated residues. V3J clonotypes were defined as sequences sharing the same inferred V gene, J gene, and CDR3 amino acid sequence. To compute the percentage overlap between repertoires, the number of shared unique clonotypes was divided by the size of the smaller repertoire. Three approaches were used to assess repertoire richness: RTK rarefaction, the Chao1 estimator, and Recon v2.1 estimates of unobserved clonotypes. For all TCRbeta clonotypes obtained by the gDNA method from a handful of donors, generation probabilities were computed with OLGA. Not all clones reach the TCRdb copy of this immuneACCESS table, which keeps in-frame sequences only. Checked studies attribute under half of the gap to unresolved V genes and leave the rest unexplained. Clone size and the V and J calls come from that table; the DNA yielded D and trimming. The sample table shows millions of clones, and 85% to 95% are seen once. Jointly, the top ten make up roughly 1% of the sample.

What the study reported, not specific to this receptor: Sampling was restricted to blood, and TCR repertoires in tissues likely differ from the TCR repertoires found in blood. Pairwise subsampling indicated that sequencing depth was expected to affect the degree of clonotype sharing among donors. Sharing across a few donors was observed for roughly 5.4% of naive CD4, less than 4% of naive CD8, 2% to 2.5% of memory CD4, and over 0.3% of memory CD8 clonotypes. Compared with non-shared clonotypes, clonotypes shared by all four sorted-subset donors had higher generation probabilities. Even with the large sequencing depth, rarefaction of the sorted-subset datasets indicated that sequencing was incomplete. The genetic and exposure-history diversity represented was limited by the small number of donors. Larger estimated clonotype richness was generally found for naive subsets than for memory subsets.

CDR1 SEHNR and CDR2 FQNEAQ are derived from the germline V gene (reference sequence). The V end gives up 6 bases and the J end 8 bases, leaving 5 bases in the junction not matched to a gene. Counted from cysteine to phenylalanine, this CDR3 has 12 amino acids. Here the CDR3 DNA is all that survives: 36 bases in frame from base 1. CD8 naive samples were CD45RO-negative cells positively selected for CCR7, giving a CD45RA+CCR7+ population that excluded TemRA cells. Healthy HIV-negative adults with no recently reported acute infections or vaccinations were included as donors. Every donor was a Caucasian adult living in Nashville, Tennessee, USA. After blood collection by leukapheresis, PBMCs were isolated using Ficoll-Histopaque density gradient centrifugation and then cryopreserved in the vapor phase of liquid nitrogen. Analytical flow cytometry was used to check the purity and quantity of every magnetically sorted T cell population. Genomic DNA was isolated from every sorted fraction and measured by UV absorbance on a Nanodrop 2000c.

Source material: naive CD8+ T cells sorted from blood. In light of the paper, this sample's cell subset or site label describes: CD45RA+CCR7+. This chain is built from TRBV7-9 and TRBJ1-1; 8 middle bases align to TRBD1. The clonotype originates from a man younger than 30 in good health. The CDR3 protein is CASSGQGGEAFF. In nucleotide form, the sequence is TGTGCCAGCAGTGGACAGGGAGGGGAAGCTTTCTTT.